In its sample, the clone carrying this TCR beta chain was seen many times. iRepertoire HTBI primers and Arm-PCR of CDR3 regions built TCR beta libraries. In TCRdb, the multiplex PCR reads were re-called with MiXCR into one record per CDR3 protein. The table records 380,000 or so distinct CDR3 sequences, under 20% of them present only once. The CDR3 contains 14 residues. Deletions cut 4 bases from V and 0 bases from J, with 7 bases between. Per germline, CDR1 SGHTA and CDR2 FQGTGA. The sample's time point: newly diagnosed GD, antithyroid drugs for less than 3 months. The TCR library used RNA extracted from PBMCs. The data stem from a study of regulatory T cells in long-lasting Graves disease. These sequences were also reported in another study, on T cells in Graves' hyperthyroidism and ophthalmopathy. In that study: TCR CDR3 underwent first-round RT-PCR with the HTBI primer set. Among clonotypes expanded in thyroid above 0.001, most were also found in blood. Ophthalmopathy, as predicted by the model, came a median roughly 6.5 months after the prediction.

The sequencing used peripheral blood mononuclear cells (PBMCs), collected at new diagnosis, from a patient treated with antithyroid drugs. The rearrangement joins TRBV7-3 to TRBJ2-1, with D maybe TRBD2 (6 bases). This receptor was identified in a woman younger than 30 with Graves disease. CDR3 in amino acids: CASSSGGSYNEQFF. The CDR3 DNA reads TGTGCCAGCAGCTCCGGGGGCTCCTACAATGAGCAGTTCTTC.